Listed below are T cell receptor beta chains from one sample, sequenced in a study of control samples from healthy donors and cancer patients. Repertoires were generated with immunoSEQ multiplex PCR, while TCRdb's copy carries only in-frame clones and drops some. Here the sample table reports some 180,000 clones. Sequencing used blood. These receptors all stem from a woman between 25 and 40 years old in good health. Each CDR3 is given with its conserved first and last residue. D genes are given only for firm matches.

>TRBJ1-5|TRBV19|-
CASSIGSPPLQGGNQPQHF
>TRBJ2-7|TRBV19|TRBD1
CASSGPGQGDYEQYF
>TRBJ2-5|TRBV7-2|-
CASSLRPNPDLPYF
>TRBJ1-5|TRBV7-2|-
CASSLAAGRTNQPQHF
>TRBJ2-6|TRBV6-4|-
CASSDSGGGANVLTF
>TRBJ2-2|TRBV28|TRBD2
CASLLAGAVNTGELFF
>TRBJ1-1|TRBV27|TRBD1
CASSPTTGLGTEAFF
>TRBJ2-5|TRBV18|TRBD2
CASSPARGVSRETQYF
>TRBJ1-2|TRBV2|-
CASSVGGRSYGYTF
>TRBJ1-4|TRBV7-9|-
CASSSNPHEKLFF
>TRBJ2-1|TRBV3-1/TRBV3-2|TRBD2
CASSQEGGREFF
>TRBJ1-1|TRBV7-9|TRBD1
CASSLAPTGGSPNTEAFF
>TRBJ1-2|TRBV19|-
CASSPPAGPYGYTF
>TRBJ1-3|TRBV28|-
CASSRAGEAGNTIYF
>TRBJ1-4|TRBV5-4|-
CASSLQGVEVF
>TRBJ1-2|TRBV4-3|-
CASSQVLNTNYGYTF
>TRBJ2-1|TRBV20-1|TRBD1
CSASRGTGGGNEQFF
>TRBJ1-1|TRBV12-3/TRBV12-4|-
CASSLTANTEAFF
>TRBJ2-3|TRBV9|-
CASSVVGTYTQYF
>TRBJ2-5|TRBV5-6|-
CASSLLSGILETQYF
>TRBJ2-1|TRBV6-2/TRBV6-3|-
CASSYEQAGGRYNEQFF
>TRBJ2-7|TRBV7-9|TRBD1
CASSLAQGAAIGQYF
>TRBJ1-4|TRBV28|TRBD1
CASSVSATGNEKLFF
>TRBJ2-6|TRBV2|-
CASKASGANVLTF
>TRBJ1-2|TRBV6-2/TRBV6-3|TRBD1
CASSYKRQGGYTF
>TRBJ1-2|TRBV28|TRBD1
CASSTDRGYGYTF
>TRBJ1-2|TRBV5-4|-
CASSLTGSNYGYTF
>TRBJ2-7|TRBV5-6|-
CASSSYYEQYF
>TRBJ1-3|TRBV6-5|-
CASSYDGAASGNTIYF
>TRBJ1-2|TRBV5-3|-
CARSLKPKLSYGYTF
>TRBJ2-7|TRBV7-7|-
CASSPGPSDEQYF
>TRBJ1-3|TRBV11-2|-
CASSYPPIGWRGNTIYF
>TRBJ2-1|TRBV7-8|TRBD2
CASSSTSGYSYNEQFF
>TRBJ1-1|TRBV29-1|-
CSVDPLRGGTEAFF
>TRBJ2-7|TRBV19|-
CASSYTPVSSYEQYF
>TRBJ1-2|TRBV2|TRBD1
CASSVGGTGTYGYTF
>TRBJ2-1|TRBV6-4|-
CASSDYFGGFEQFF
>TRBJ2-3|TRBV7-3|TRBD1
CASSLNAGGTRADTQYF
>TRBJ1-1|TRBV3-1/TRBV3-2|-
CASSPGPTTEAFF
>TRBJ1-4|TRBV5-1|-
CASSQAPTNEKLFF
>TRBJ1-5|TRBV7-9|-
CASSLAQGSDSNQPQHF